This T cell receptor beta chain was recorded in a study of T cell clonotyping in hematopoietic cell transplantation. Germline loops: CDR1 GTSNPN, CDR2 SVGIG (reference sequence). The ends were cut back, 3 bases at V and 0 bases at J, with 15 bases in the middle. This CDR3 comprises 15 residues. Some clones are missing from TCRdb's copy, which holds only in-frame ones; the method was immunoSEQ multiplex PCR. This sample has around 2,500 clones, with 65% to 85% found just once. This sample comprised peripheral blood mononuclear cells, obtained 180 days after allogeneic stem cell transplant. This rearrangement joins TRBV30 to TRBJ2-7; D is perhaps TRBD2 (6 bases). The clonotype comes from a male patient in his sixties or seventies who had an allogeneic stem cell transplant, so T cells may come from the graft donor. Some clones in this sample may be carry-over from other donors' samples. DNA for the CDR3: TGTGCCTGGAGAGTCGGCGGGATTAGCTCCTACGAGCAGTACTTC. Translated, it gives CAWRVGGISSYEQYF.